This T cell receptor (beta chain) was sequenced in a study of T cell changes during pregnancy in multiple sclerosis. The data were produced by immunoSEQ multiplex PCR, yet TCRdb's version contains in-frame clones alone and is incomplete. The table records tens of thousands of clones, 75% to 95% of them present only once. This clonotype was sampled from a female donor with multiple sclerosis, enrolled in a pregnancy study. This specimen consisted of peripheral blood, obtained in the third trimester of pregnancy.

Here the CDR3 reads CAWSGLAGITDTQYF. The CDR3 DNA follows: TGTGCCTGGAGCGGACTAGCGGGGATCACAGATACGCAGTATTTT. The rearrangement uses TRBV30 and TRBJ2-3; 12 nucleotides agree with TRBD2. Germline V lookup: CDR1 GTSNPN, CDR2 SVGIG (reference sequence). The CDR3 totals 15 residues. V dropped 3 bases and J dropped 2; count of bases not matched to a gene: 3.